This T cell receptor (beta chain) was captured by sequencing in a study of T cells in Graves' hyperthyroidism and ophthalmopathy. Per the germline V gene, CDR1 is SGHTA and CDR2 is FQGTGA. V was cut by 1 base and J by 0 bases, with 10 bases left in between. CDR3 length: 15 residues. Study-level points and caveats: Separation of ophthalmopathy from stable hyperthyroidism was achieved by a 13 V-J model. In blood, most of the thyroid clonotypes expanded above 0.001 were also present.

This clonotype was seen repeatedly, ten times or more. Its target is not known. Recently diagnosed hyperthyroidism of less than 2 months' duration affected patients aged 18 to 65. The study excluded patients with uncontrolled infection, other autoimmune disease, pregnancy or lactation. RNA transcripts yielded amplified TCR beta CDR3 regions. Initially, a first-round RT-PCR of the TCR CDR3 employed the HTBI primer set. In TCRdb, the multiplex PCR reads were re-called with MiXCR into one record per CDR3 protein. This sample has 500,000 to 750,000 distinct CDR3 sequences; less than 20% occur once, and the top ten carry roughly 7.3%.

The sequenced sample was blood. V gene TRBV7-3 combines with J gene TRBJ2-7, with D perhaps assigned TRBD1 or TRBD2 (5 bases each). The sequence was collected from a woman aged 25 to 45 with Graves' hyperthyroidism. CDR3 nucleotide sequence: TGTGCCAGCAGCTTAATGGCAGGGAGCTCCTACGAGCAGTACTTC. This sequence encodes CASSLMAGSSYEQYF.